One sample yielded the 5 T cell receptor beta chains listed below, sequenced in a study of early T cells in non-severe SARS-CoV-2 infection (dated by TCRdb to about 2021). The library was made by 5' RACE. These reads were obtained on a NextSeq 500. TCRdb itself trimmed the public reads at Q25 with fastp, ran MiXCR and retained productive beta chains. Records with the same CDR3 protein are collapsed into one entry carrying the most frequent genes and DNA. The sample table records about 85,000 distinct CDR3 sequences; 14% of these occur just once. The biggest ten clones account for roughly 7% of the sample. The specimen sequenced was whole blood. The receptor source for this set is an adult who was a healthcare worker with PCR-confirmed SARS-CoV-2 infection or an uninfected control (not recorded which).

This sequence joins TRBV6-2 or TRBV6-3 and TRBJ2-1; 8 bases match TRBD2. V lost 7 bases and J lost 4; bases outside the gene matches: 6. Looked up from germline, CDR1 is MNHEY and CDR2 is SVGEGT. CDR3 length equals 14 residues. The CDR3 sequence: CASTNRGGYNEQFF. DNA of the CDR3: TGTGCCAGCACCAACCGGGGGGGTTACAATGAGCAGTTCTTC.

The chain is built from TRBV20-1 and TRBJ2-2; 9 bases line up with TRBD1. Trimming cost V 3 bases and J 4 bases; bases outside gene matches: 6. This CDR3 spans 15 amino acids. Germline V lookup: CDR1 DFQATT, CDR2 SNEGSKA (reference sequence). In DNA form, the CDR3 reads TGCAGTGCTAGGGACAGGGGCCCGTCCACCGGGGAGCTGTTTTTT. This translates into CSARDRGPSTGELFF.

This chain connects TRBV30 to TRBJ2-6; 8 bases line up with TRBD1. The length of the CDR3 is 17 residues. Germline CDR1 GTSNPN, CDR2 SVGIG (reference sequence). The J segment lost 0 bases and the V segment lost 4 bases, leaving 8 bases of the junction unmatched. In DNA form, the CDR3 reads TGTGCCTGGAAAACAGGGGGTTCCCGCTCTGGGGCCAACGTCCTGACTTTC. Residues: CAWKTGGSRSGANVLTF.

This clonotype occurred a few times. The J gene is TRBJ2-1, the V gene TRBV29-1; perhaps TRBD2 as D (6 bases). CDR3 length: 13 residues. The germline CDR1 and CDR2 sequences are SQVTM and ANQGSEA. Trimming cost V 7 bases and J 2 bases, with 12 bases left between them. The CDR3 coding sequence is TGCAGCGCCTATAGCGGAGCCTACAATGAGCAGTTCTTC. Amino acids: CSAYSGAYNEQFF.

This clonotype showed up many times. V and J are TRBV7-2 and TRBJ1-1; the D is unclear. The V and J ends lost 3 bases and 7 bases respectively, with 6 bases between them. The CDR3 consists of 11 residues. Germline V gene sequence: CDR1 SGHTA, CDR2 FQGNSA. CDR3 region: CASSLGIEAFF. The CDR3 DNA reads as TGTGCCAGCAGCTTGGGGATTGAAGCTTTCTTT.